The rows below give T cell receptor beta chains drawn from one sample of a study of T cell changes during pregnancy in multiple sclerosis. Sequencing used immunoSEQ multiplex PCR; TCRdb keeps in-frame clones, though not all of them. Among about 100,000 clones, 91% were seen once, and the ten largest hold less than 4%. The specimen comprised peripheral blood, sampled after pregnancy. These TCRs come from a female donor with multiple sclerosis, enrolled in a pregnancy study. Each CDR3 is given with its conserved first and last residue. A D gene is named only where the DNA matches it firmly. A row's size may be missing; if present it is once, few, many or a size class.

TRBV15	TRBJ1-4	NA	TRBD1	TGTGCCACCAGCCAAGACAGGGTCGCTAATGAAAAACTGTTTTTT	CATSQDRVANEKLFF
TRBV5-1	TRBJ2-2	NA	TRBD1	TGCGCCAGCAGTTTTCCCCATCCCGGGACAGGGGGCAAAATGGGCACCGGGGAGCTGTTTTTT	CASSFPHPGTGGKMGTGELFF
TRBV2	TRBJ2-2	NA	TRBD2	TGTGCCAGCAGTGAACCTGGCGGGGGGGAGTTAGTGAACGGGGAGCTGTTTTTT	CASSEPGGGELVNGELFF
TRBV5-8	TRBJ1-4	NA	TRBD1	TGTGCCAGCAGCCAAGGACAGGTTGCGGGCAATGAAAAACTGTTTTTT	CASSQGQVAGNEKLFF
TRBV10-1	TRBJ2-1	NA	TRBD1	TGCGCCAGCAGTGAAGAGAGGGGGCTCCCCTACAATGAGCAGTTCTTC	CASSEERGLPYNEQFF
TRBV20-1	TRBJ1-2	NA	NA	TGCAGTGCTAGCGAGGAAAGCACCTTC	CSASEESTF
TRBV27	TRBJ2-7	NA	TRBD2	TGTGCCAGCAGTCCGAGCGGGGGCACCTACGAGCAGTACTTC	CASSPSGGTYEQYF
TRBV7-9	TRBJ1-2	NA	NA	TGTGCCAGCAGCCTACCCTTCTATGGCTACACCTTC	CASSLPFYGYTF
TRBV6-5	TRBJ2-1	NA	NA	TGTGCCAGCAGTTACGCGGAGGGTACCTACAATGAGCAGTTCTTC	CASSYAEGTYNEQFF
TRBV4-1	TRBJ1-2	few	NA	TGCGCCAGCAGCCAATTCGGCGGGACGAGCGGCTATGGCTACACCTTC	CASSQFGGTSGYGYTF
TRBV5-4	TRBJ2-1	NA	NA	TGTGCCAGCAGCTTGGCCAACAATGAGCAGTTCTTC	CASSLANNEQFF
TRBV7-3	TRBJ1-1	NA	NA	TGTGCCAGCAGATCAACCCCTACCCACAGTTCGAACACTGAAGCTTTCTTT	CASRSTPTHSSNTEAFF
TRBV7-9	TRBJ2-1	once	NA	TGTGCCAGCAGCTCGACCAGGGGTCACGACAATGAGCAGTTCTTC	CASSSTRGHDNEQFF
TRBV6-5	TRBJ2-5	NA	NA	TGTGCCAGCAGTTCGCGGGACTCTCGGTACCAAGAGACCCAGTACTTC	CASSSRDSRYQETQYF
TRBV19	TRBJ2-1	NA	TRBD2	TGTGCCAGTAGTATTTCGGGATTAGCGGGGGGGAAATACAATGAGCAGTTCTTC	CASSISGLAGGKYNEQFF
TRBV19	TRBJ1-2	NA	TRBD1	TGTGCCAGTAGTAACCGGGACAGGGTCTATGGCTACACCTTC	CASSNRDRVYGYTF
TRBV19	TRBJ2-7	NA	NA	TGTGCCAGTACCCAATCCGTTTCAGGAGAGGCGGGATACGAGCAGTACTTC	CASTQSVSGEAGYEQYF
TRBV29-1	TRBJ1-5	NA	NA	TGCAGCGTTGACCCCTACAATCAGCCCCAGCATTTT	CSVDPYNQPQHF
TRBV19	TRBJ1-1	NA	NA	TGTGCCAGTAGCCCCCCCGGGGGCACTGAAGCTTTCTTT	CASSPPGGTEAFF
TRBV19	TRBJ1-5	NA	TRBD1	TGTGCCAGTAGTAACGACAGGGTTGGGGATCAGCCCCAGCATTTT	CASSNDRVGDQPQHF
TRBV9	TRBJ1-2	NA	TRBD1	TGTGCCAGCAGCCTCGGGACAGCTAACTATGGCTACACCTTC	CASSLGTANYGYTF
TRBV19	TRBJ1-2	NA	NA	TGTGCCATTCACTGGGGGGTCGCCGGCTACACCTTC	CAIHWGVAGYTF
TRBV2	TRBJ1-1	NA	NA	TGTGCCAGCAGTGAATCCGGCAGGGCCGGCACTGAAGCTTTCTTT	CASSESGRAGTEAFF
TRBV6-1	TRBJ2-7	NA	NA	TGTGCCAGCAGTGAAGCCGGCAGGGACTACGAGCAGTACTTC	CASSEAGRDYEQYF
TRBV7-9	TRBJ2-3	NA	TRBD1	TGTGCCAGCAGCTTAGGCCTTGGACAGGGCTTCACAGATACGCAGTATTTT	CASSLGLGQGFTDTQYF
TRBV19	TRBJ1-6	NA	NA	TGTGCCAGTAGTATGAATCTAGGCAGAACAAATTCACCCCTCCACTTT	CASSMNLGRTNSPLHF
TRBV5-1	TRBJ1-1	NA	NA	TGCGCCAGCAGCTTGGGGCCAGGAAACACTGAAGCTTTCTTT	CASSLGPGNTEAFF
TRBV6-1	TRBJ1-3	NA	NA	TGTGCCAGCAGGGGATTAGAGACAGGTGGAAACACCATATATTTT	CASRGLETGGNTIYF
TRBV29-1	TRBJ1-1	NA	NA	TGCAGCGTCCCCGGGGGAAACACTGAAGCTTTCTTT	CSVPGGNTEAFF
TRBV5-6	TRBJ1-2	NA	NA	TGTGCCAGCAGTCGGGGAGAGCTTGGCTACACCTTC	CASSRGELGYTF
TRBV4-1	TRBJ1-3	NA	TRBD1	TGCGCCAGCAGCCAAGAAAACAGGGGGCCTGGAAACACCATATATTTT	CASSQENRGPGNTIYF
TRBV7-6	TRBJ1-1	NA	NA	TGTGCCAGCAGCTTATCTCTTTACACTGAAGCTTTCTTT	CASSLSLYTEAFF
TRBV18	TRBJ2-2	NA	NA	TGTGCCAGCTCACCACTCCGAGGTCAGGGCACCGGGGAGCTGTTTTTT	CASSPLRGQGTGELFF
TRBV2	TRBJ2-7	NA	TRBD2	TGTGCCAGCAGTGAGGGTTTAGCGGGGGGAACCTACGAGCAGTACTTC	CASSEGLAGGTYEQYF
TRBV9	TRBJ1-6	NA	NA	TGTGCCAGCAGCGCTAGGACAGTGGGGGCGGCACCCCTCCACTTT	CASSARTVGAAPLHF
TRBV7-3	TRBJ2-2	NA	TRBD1	TGTGCCAGCAGCTGGACAGGGGAGGGCACCGGGGAGCTGTTTTTT	CASSWTGEGTGELFF
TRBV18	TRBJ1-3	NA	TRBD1	TGTGCCAGCTCCCACCTACAGGGGGCAAGCTCTGGAAACACCATATATTTT	CASSHLQGASSGNTIYF
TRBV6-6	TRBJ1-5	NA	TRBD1	TGTGCCAGCAGTTGGGACAGTAGCAATCAGCCCCAGCATTTT	CASSWDSSNQPQHF
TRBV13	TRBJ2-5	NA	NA	TGTGCCAGCAGCTTAGCTTACCACAGGCAAGAGACCCAGTACTTC	CASSLAYHRQETQYF
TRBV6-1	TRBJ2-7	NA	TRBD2	TGTGCCAGCAGTGAGGGCCGGCTAGCGGGGATAGACGAGCAGTACTTC	CASSEGRLAGIDEQYF
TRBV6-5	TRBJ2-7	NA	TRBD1	TGTGCCAGCAGAACATTCCGGGACAGGGGTTGGGAGCAGTACTTC	CASRTFRDRGWEQYF